A selection of T cell receptor beta chains follows, all from one sample in a study of blood T cells in healthy people across ages. MiXCR was run by TCRdb on the 5' RACE reads, yielding one entry per CDR3 protein. Here the sample spans 700,000 to 800,000 distinct CDR3 sequences, about 42% being singletons. Sequencing was performed on blood. Every receptor here comes from a woman aged 55 to 70 in good health. Both conserved end residues are part of each CDR3. Size is stated for part of the rows, as once, few or many counts, or as a class when the clone is expanded.

clone size,V gene,CDR3 protein
.,TRBV3-1,CASSQRIRLASSTDTQYF
few,TRBV20-1,CSARTGVGTDTQYF
.,TRBV9,CASSVDRHTDTQYF
.,TRBV7-2,CASSIPGQDHGYTF
.,TRBV6-5,CASSYSTERGETQYF
.,TRBV11-2,CASSLDPDRASEAFF
few,TRBV2,CASRQTSGGADEQFF
.,TRBV27,CARKGWRTGDYEQYF
.,TRBV20-1,CSTTWRETQYF
many,TRBV3-1,CASSQAEGGDEQFF
few,TRBV27,CASSFYYSNQPQHF
.,TRBV4-1,CASSQVGGITDTQYF
.,TRBV7-2,CAISLSVNKEQFF